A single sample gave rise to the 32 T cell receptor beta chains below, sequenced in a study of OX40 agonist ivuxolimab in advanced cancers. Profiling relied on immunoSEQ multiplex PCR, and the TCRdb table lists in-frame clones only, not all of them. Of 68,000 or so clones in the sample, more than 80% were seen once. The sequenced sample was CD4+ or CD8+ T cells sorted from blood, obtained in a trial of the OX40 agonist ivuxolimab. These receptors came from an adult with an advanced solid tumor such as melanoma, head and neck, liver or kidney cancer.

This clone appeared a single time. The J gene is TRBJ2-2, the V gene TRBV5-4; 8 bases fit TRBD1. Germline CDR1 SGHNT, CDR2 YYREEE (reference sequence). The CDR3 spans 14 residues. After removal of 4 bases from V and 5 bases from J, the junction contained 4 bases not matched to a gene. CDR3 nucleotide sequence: TGTGCCAGCAGCGGAGGACAGGGAACCGGGGAGCTGTTTTTT. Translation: CASSGGQGTGELFF.

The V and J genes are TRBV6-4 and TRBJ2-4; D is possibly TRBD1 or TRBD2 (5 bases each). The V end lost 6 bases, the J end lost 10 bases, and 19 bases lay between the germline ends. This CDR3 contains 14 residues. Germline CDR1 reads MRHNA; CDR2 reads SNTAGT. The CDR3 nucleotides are TGTGCCAGCAGGGTTCCGGGGCCGTGGGCTATTCAGTACTTC. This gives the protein CASRVPGPWAIQYF.

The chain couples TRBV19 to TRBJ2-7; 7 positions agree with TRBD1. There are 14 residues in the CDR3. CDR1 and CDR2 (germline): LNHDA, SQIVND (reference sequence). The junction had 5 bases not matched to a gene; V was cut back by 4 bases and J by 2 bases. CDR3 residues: CASSKDRFAYEQYF. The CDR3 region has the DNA TGTGCCAGTAGTAAGGACAGGTTCGCCTACGAGCAGTACTTC.

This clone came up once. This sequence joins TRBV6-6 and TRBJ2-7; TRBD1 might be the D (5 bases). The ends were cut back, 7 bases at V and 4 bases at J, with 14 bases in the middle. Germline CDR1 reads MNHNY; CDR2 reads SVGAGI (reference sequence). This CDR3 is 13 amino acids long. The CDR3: CASIDSRVYEQYF. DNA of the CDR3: TGTGCCAGCATCGACAGCCGAGTTTACGAGCAGTACTTC.

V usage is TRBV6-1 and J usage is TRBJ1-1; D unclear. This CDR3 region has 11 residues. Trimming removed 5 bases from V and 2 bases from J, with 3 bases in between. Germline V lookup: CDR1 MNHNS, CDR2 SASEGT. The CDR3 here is CASSTNTEAFF. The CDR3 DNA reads TGTGCCAGCAGTACAAACACTGAAGCTTTCTTT.

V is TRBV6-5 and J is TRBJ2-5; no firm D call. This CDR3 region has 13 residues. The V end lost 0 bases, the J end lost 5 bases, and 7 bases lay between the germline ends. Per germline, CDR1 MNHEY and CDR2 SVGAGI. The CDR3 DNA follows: TGTGCCAGCAGTTACTCGCATGGGGAGACCCAGTACTTC. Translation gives CASSYSHGETQYF.

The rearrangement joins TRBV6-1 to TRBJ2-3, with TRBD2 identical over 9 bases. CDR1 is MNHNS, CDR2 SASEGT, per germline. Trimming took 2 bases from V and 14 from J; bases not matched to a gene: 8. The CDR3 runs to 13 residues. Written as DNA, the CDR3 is TGTGCCAGCAGTGAAAGGTGGGGGACTAGCCGGTATTTT. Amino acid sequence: CASSERWGTSRYF.

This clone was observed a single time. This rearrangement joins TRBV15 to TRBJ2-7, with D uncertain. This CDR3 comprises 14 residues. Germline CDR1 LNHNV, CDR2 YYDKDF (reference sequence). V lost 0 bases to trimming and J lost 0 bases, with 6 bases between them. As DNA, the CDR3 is TGTGCCACCAGCAGAGACAGAGGCTCCTACGAGCAGTACTTC. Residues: CATSRDRGSYEQYF.

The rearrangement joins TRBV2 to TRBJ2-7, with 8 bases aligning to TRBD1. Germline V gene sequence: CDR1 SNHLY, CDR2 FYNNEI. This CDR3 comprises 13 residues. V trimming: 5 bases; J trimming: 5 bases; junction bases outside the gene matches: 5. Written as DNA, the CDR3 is TGTGCCAGCAGTTACGGACAGGGCCACGAGCAGTACTTC. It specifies CASSYGQGHEQYF. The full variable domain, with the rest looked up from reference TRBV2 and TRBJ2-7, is EPEVTQTPSHQVTQMGQEVILRCVPISNHLYFYWYRQILGQKVEFLVSFYNNEISEKSEIFDDQFSVERPDGSNFTLKIRSTKLEDSAMYFCASSYGQGHEQYFGPGTRLTVT.

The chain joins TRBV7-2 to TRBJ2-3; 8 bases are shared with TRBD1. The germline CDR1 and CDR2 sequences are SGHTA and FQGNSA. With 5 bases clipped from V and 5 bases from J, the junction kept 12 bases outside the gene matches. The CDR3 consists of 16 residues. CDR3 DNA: TGTGCCAGCAGCCCGCGGCCGGGGACAGGAATAGATACGCAGTATTTT. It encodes CASSPRPGTGIDTQYF.

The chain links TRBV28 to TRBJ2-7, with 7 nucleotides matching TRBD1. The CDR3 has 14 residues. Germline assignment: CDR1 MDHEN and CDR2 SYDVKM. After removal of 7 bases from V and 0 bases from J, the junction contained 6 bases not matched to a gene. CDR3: CASTFGTVSYEQYF. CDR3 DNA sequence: TGTGCCAGCACCTTTGGGACAGTCTCCTACGAGCAGTACTTC.

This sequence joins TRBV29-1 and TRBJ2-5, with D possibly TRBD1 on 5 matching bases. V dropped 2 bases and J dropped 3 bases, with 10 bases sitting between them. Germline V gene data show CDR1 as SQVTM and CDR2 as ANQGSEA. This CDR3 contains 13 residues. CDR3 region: CSVERQQKETQYF. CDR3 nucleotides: TGCAGCGTTGAACGACAGCAGAAAGAGACCCAGTACTTC. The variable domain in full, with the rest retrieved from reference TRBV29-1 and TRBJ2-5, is SAVISQKPSRDICQRGTSLTIQCQVDSQVTMMFWYRQQPGQSLTLIATANQGSEATYESGFVIDKFPISRPNLTFSTLTVSNMSPEDSSIYLCSVERQQKETQYFGPGTRLLVL.

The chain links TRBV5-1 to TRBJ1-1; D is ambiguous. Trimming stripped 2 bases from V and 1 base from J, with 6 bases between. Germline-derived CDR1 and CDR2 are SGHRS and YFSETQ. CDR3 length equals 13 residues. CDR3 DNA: TGCGCCAGCAGCTTTTGGGGGAACACTGAAGCTTTCTTT. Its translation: CASSFWGNTEAFF. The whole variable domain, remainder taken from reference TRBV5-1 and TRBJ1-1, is KAGVTQTPRYLIKTRGQQVTLSCSPISGHRSVSWYQQTPGQGLQFLFEYFSETQRNKGNFPGRFSGRQFSNSRSEMNVSTLELGDSALYLCASSFWGNTEAFFGQGTRLTVV.

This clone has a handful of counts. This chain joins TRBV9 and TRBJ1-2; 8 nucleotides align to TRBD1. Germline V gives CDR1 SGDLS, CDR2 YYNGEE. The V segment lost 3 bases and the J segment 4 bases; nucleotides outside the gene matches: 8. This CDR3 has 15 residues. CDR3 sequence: CASSGYLGQVYGYTF. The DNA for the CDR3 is TGTGCCAGCAGCGGCTACTTGGGACAGGTCTATGGCTACACCTTC.

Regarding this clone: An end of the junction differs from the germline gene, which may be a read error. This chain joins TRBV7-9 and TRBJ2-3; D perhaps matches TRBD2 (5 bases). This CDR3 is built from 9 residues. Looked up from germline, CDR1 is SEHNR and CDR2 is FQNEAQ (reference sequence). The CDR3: CTSGDTQYF. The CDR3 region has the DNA TGCACTAGTGGAGATACGCAGTATTTT.

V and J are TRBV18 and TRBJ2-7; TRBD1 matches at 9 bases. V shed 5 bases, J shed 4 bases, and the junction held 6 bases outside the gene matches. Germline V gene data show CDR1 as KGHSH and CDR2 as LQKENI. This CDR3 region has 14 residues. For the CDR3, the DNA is TGTGCCAGCTCAGTAACAGGGGGCAGGTACGAGCAGTACTTC. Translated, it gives CASSVTGGRYEQYF.

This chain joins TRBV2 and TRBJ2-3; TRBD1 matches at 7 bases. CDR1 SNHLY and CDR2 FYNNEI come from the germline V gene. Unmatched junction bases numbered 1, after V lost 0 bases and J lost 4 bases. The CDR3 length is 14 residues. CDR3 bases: TGTGCCAGCAGTGAAGCGCAGGGGGCAGATACGCAGTATTTT. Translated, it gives CASSEAQGADTQYF.

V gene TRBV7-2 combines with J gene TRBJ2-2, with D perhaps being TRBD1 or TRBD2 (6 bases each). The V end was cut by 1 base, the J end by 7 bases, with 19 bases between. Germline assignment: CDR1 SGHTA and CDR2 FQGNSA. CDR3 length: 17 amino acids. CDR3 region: CASSLVTGARLGGELFF. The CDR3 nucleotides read TGTGCCAGCAGCTTAGTTACGGGGGCGAGGTTGGGCGGGGAGCTGTTTTTT.

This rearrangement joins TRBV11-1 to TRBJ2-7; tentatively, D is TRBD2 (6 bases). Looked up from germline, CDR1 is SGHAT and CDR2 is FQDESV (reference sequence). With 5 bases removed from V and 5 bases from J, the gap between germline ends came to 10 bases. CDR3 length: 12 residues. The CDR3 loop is CASSLWGDEQYF. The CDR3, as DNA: TGTGCCAGCAGCCTCTGGGGGGACGAGCAGTACTTC.

The CDR3 sequence: CASSPEGSKEYF. DNA of the CDR3: TGTGCCAGCTCACCTGAGGGGTCCAAGGAGTACTTC. The chain carries TRBV18 and TRBJ2-7; D may correspond to TRBD1 or TRBD2 (5 bases each). The CDR3 has 12 residues. Germline CDR1 and CDR2: KGHSH and LQKENI. V was cut by 3 bases and J by 11 bases, with 14 bases left in between. Full variable domain (remainder filled in from reference TRBV18 and TRBJ2-7): NAGVMQNPRHLVRRRGQEARLRCSPMKGHSHVYWYRQLPEEGLKFMVYLQKENIIDESGMPKERFSAEFPKEGPSILRIQQVVRGDSAAYFCASSPEGSKEYFGPGTRLTVT.

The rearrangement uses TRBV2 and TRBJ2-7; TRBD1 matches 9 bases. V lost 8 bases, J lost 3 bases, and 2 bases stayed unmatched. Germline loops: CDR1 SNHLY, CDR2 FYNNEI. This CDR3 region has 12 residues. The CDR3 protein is CASGTGNYEQYF. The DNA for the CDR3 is TGTGCCAGCGGGACAGGGAACTACGAGCAGTACTTC.

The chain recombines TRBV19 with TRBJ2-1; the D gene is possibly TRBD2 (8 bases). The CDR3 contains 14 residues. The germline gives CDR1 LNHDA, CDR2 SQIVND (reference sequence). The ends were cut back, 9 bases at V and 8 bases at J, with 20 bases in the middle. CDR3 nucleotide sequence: TGTGCCAGCCAATCGGGAGGGGGCGTGGATGAGCAGTTCTTC. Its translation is CASQSGGGVDEQFF.

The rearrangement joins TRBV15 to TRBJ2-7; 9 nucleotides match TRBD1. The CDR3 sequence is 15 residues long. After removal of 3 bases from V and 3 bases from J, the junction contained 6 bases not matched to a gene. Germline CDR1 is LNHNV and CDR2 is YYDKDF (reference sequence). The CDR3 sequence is CATSSDPTGGYEQYF. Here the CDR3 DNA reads TGTGCCACCAGCAGCGACCCGACAGGGGGCTACGAGCAGTACTTC. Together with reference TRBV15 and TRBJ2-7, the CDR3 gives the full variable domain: DAMVIQNPRYQVTQFGKPVTLSCSQTLNHNVMYWYQQKSSQAPKLLFHYYDKDFNNEADTPDNFQSRRPNTSFCFLDIRSPGLGDTAMYLCATSSDPTGGYEQYFGPGTRLTVT.

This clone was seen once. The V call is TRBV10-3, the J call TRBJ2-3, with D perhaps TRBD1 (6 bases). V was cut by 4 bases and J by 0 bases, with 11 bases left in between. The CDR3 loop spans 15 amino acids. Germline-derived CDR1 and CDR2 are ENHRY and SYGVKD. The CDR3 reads CAISARTASTDTQYF. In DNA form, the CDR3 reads TGTGCCATCAGTGCGCGGACAGCTAGCACAGATACGCAGTATTTT.

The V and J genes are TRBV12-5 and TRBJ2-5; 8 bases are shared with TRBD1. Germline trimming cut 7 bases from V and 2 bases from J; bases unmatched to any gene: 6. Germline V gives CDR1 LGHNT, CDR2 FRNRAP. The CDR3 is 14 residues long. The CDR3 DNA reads TGTGCTAGTGCCGAAGACAGGGGTCAAGAGACCCAGTACTTC. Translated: CASAEDRGQETQYF.

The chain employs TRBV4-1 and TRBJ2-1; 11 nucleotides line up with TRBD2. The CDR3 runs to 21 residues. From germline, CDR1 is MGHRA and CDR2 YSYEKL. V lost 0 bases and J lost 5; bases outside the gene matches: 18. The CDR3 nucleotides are TGCGCCAGCAGCCAAGACGCGTGGCTAGCGGGGGGACCGGGACACAACAATGAGCAGTTCTTC. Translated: CASSQDAWLAGGPGHNNEQFF.

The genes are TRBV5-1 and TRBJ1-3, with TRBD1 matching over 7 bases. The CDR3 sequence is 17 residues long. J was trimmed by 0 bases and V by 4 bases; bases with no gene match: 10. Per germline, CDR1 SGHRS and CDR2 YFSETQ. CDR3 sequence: CASSHSRDSFSGNTIYF. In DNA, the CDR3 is TGCGCCAGCAGCCACTCCCGGGACAGTTTCTCTGGAAACACCATATATTTT. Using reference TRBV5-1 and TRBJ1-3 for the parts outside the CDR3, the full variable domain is KAGVTQTPRYLIKTRGQQVTLSCSPISGHRSVSWYQQTPGQGLQFLFEYFSETQRNKGNFPGRFSGRQFSNSRSEMNVSTLELGDSALYLCASSHSRDSFSGNTIYFGEGSWLTVV.

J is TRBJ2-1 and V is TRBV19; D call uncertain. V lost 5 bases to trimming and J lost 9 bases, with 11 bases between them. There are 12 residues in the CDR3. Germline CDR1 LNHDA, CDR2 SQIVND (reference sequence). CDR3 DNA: TGTGCCAGTAGTTTGGGCATGACTGAGCAGTTCTTC. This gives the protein CASSLGMTEQFF.

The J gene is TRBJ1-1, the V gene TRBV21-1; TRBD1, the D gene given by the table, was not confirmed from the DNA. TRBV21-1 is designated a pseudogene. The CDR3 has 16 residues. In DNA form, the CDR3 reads TGTGCCAGCAGCAAACAGGGGGGACAGGAGTACACTGAAGCTTTCTTT. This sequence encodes CASSKQGGQEYTEAFF.

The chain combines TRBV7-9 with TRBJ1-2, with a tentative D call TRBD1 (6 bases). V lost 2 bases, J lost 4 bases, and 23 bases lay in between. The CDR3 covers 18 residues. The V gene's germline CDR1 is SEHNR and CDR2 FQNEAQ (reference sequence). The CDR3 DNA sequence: TGTGCCAGCAGCTTACCAATCAGGGGTTTAGGAGAGCTCTATGGCTACACCTTC. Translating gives CASSLPIRGLGELYGYTF.

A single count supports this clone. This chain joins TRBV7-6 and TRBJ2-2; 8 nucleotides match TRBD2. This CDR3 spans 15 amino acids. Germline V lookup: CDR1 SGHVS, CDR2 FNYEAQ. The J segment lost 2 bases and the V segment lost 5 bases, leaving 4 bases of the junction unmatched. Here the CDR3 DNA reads TGTGCCAGCAGCAGGACTAGCACAAACACCGGGGAGCTGTTTTTT. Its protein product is CASSRTSTNTGELFF.

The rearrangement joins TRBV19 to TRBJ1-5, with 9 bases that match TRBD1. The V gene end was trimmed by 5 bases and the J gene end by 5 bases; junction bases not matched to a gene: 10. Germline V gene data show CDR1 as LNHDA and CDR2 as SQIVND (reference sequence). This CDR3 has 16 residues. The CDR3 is CASSRLDRGDHQPQHF. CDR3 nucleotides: TGTGCCAGTAGTCGATTAGACAGGGGGGACCATCAGCCCCAGCATTTT.